Below are 19 T cell receptor beta chains sequenced from a single sample in a study of shared clonotypes between healthy human individuals. Some clones are missing from TCRdb's copy, which holds only in-frame ones; the method was immunoSEQ multiplex PCR. The sample lists 500,000 or so clones, roughly 95% occurring once. Sequenced material: naive CD4+ T cells sorted from blood. Subset indicated: CD45RA+ positively selected. Receptors were obtained from a woman aged 25 to 45 in good health.

CDR3 nucleotide sequence: TGTGCCAGCAGCTTAGGGGGGCAGGGTGGCCAAGAGACCCAGTACTTC. The encoded protein is CASSLGGQGGQETQYF. The J gene is TRBJ2-5, the V gene TRBV7-7; a weak D match, TRBD1 (6 bases). The V and J ends lost 1 base and 1 base respectively, with 13 bases between them. Per the germline V gene, CDR1 is SSHAT and CDR2 is FNYEAQ (reference sequence). CDR3 length equals 16 residues.

This chain joins TRBV28 and TRBJ2-7, with TRBD1 matching over 9 bases. The CDR3 extends over 15 amino acids. Germline lookup yields CDR1 MDHEN and CDR2 SYDVKM. Germline trimming cut 7 bases from V and 3 bases from J; bases unmatched to any gene: 10. CDR3 DNA sequence: TGTGCCAGCACCAACCTTGGACAGGGGCACTACGAGCAGTACTTC. It yields the protein CASTNLGQGHYEQYF.

The chain uses TRBV5-6 and TRBJ1-5; D is uncertain. Germline CDR1 reads SGHDT; CDR2 reads YYEEEE. This CDR3 has 12 residues. Trimming took 4 bases from V and 4 from J, leaving 6 bases between them. This chain's CDR3 is CASSVGNQPQHF. The DNA of the CDR3 is TGTGCCAGCAGCGTCGGGAATCAGCCCCAGCATTTT.

This clone was counted once. This chain links TRBV5-1 with TRBJ1-1, with TRBD1 identical over 9 bases. V lost 4 bases, J lost 0 bases, and 7 bases stayed unmatched. The CDR3 loop spans 16 amino acids. Germline V lookup: CDR1 SGHRS, CDR2 YFSETQ. CDR3 sequence reads: CASSSGQGTLNTEAFF. For the CDR3, the DNA is TGCGCCAGCAGCAGCGGACAGGGGACATTGAACACTGAAGCTTTCTTT.

The V gene is TRBV7-9, the J gene TRBJ2-6; a possible D gene is TRBD1 (6 bases). Germline V gene data show CDR1 as SEHNR and CDR2 as FQNEAQ (reference sequence). Trimming shortened V by 7 bases and J by 0 bases, and 19 bases separated the two germline ends. This CDR3 is built from 18 residues. For the CDR3, the DNA is TGTGCCAGCAACCTGGGGGCAGTTGGCAGCTCTGGGGCCAACGTCCTGACTTTC. Its protein is CASNLGAVGSSGANVLTF.

The V and J genes are TRBV29-1 and TRBJ2-3; the D is unclear. CDR1 is SQVTM, CDR2 ANQGSEA, per germline. V was cut by 5 bases and J by 4 bases, with 10 bases left in between. This CDR3 is 12 amino acids long. The CDR3 here is CSVKGSADTQYF. CDR3 in DNA: TGCAGCGTTAAAGGTTCGGCAGATACGCAGTATTTT.

The chain recombines TRBV4-1 with TRBJ2-7, with 7 bases that match TRBD1. Germline loops: CDR1 MGHRA, CDR2 YSYEKL. The junction had 9 bases not matched to a gene; V was cut back by 5 bases and J by 2 bases. The CDR3 runs to 15 residues. This chain's CDR3 is CASSVGQHLTYEQYF. DNA of the CDR3: TGCGCCAGCAGCGTGGGACAGCACCTCACCTACGAGCAGTACTTC.

The chain carries TRBV27 and TRBJ2-5; TRBD2 matches at 7 bases. The end of the DNA is better explained by TRBJ2-7, so the J call may be wrong. The germline V gene has CDR1 MNHEY and CDR2 SMNVEV (reference sequence). CDR3 size: 15 residues. The CDR3 spells CASSLGGRSSYEQYF. The CDR3 DNA reads as TGTGCCAGCAGTTTGGGCGGGAGAAGTTCGTACGAGCAGTACTTC.

The rearrangement uses TRBV7-8 and TRBJ1-1; perhaps TRBD1 as D (6 bases). The CDR3 covers 14 residues. The ends were cut back, 5 bases at V and 1 base at J, with 11 bases in the middle. Germline CDR1 is SGHVS and CDR2 is FQNEAQ. The CDR3 reads CASSRDTKNTEAFF. CDR3 nucleotide sequence: TGTGCCAGCAGCCGGGACACAAAGAACACTGAAGCTTTCTTT.

This clone came up once. The chain links TRBV28 to TRBJ2-7; D perhaps matches TRBD2 (5 bases). Germline V gives CDR1 MDHEN, CDR2 SYDVKM. The germline V and J ends were trimmed by 6 bases and 9 bases, with 18 bases remaining between them. The CDR3 spans 13 residues. The CDR3 is CASSPRERAAQYF. The CDR3 DNA sequence: TGTGCCAGCAGCCCTCGGGAACGGGCGGCGCAGTACTTC.

The rearrangement uses TRBV18 and TRBJ2-3, with 13 bases that match TRBD2. In germline, CDR1 is KGHSH, CDR2 LQKENI. V trimming: 6 bases; J trimming: 5 bases; junction bases outside the gene matches: 5. This CDR3 is 15 amino acids long. The CDR3 reads CASSRTSGSLDTQYF. The CDR3, as DNA: TGTGCCAGCTCTAGGACTAGCGGGAGCTTAGATACGCAGTATTTT.

V gene TRBV6-1 combines with J gene TRBJ1-2; D remains unclear. V dropped 2 bases and J dropped 5 bases, with 18 bases sitting between them. The CDR3 totals 16 residues. Germline lookup yields CDR1 MNHNS and CDR2 SASEGT. The CDR3 protein is CASSEMAATDLYGYTF. CDR3 DNA: TGTGCCAGCAGTGAAATGGCTGCTACGGACCTTTATGGCTACACCTTC.

The J gene is TRBJ1-1, the V gene TRBV7-8, with a possible D match to TRBD1 (5 bases). The CDR3 has 15 amino acids. CDR1 SGHVS and CDR2 FQNEAQ come from the germline V gene. The V gene lost 2 bases and the J gene lost 5 bases, with 15 bases spanning the gap. The CDR3 is CASSLLAGFETEAFF. CDR3 nucleotides: TGTGCCAGCAGCTTACTTGCAGGGTTCGAAACTGAAGCTTTCTTT.

As DNA, the CDR3 is TGTGCCAGCAGCATTGGACAGGGGGCTGGGGAGCAGTACTTC. As protein: CASSIGQGAGEQYF. The V and J genes are TRBV7-2 and TRBJ2-7, with 11 bases that match TRBD1. This CDR3 is built from 14 residues. The ends lost 5 bases at V and 7 bases at J; junction bases unmatched: 7. Looked up from germline, CDR1 is SGHTA and CDR2 is FQGNSA.

The chain recombines TRBV2 with TRBJ2-7; D not certain. Germline loops: CDR1 SNHLY, CDR2 FYNNEI. The CDR3 contains 17 residues. V was pared by 2 bases and J by 5 bases, with 22 bases between. CDR3 DNA sequence: TGTGCCAGCAGTGAACGGCTCGGCGCCGCGGCAGCTAACGAGCAGTACTTC. Translation gives CASSERLGAAAANEQYF.

The chain joins TRBV11-2 to TRBJ2-4; TRBD2 agrees at 16 bases. The length of the CDR3 is 18 residues. Trimming cost V 6 bases and J 1 base; bases outside gene matches: 6. Germline values: CDR1 SGHAT, CDR2 FQNNGV. CDR3 DNA sequence: TGTGCCAGCAGGCCGGGACTAGCGGGAGGGCGTGCCAAAAACATTCAGTACTTC. This sequence encodes CASRPGLAGGRAKNIQYF. The entire variable domain, with the rest obtained from reference TRBV11-2 and TRBJ2-4, is as follows: EAGVAQSPRYKIIEKRQSVAFWCNPISGHATLYWYQQILGQGPKLLIQFQNNGVVDDSQLPKDRFSAERLKGVDSTLKIQPAKLEDSAVYLCASRPGLAGGRAKNIQYFGAGTRLSVL.

The chain couples TRBV2 to TRBJ2-7, with D perhaps TRBD1 (6 bases). The germline gives CDR1 SNHLY, CDR2 FYNNEI. The V end was cut by 0 bases, the J end by 6 bases, with 12 bases between. The CDR3 extends over 14 amino acids. The CDR3 reads CASSEAPLQGEQYF. Here the CDR3 DNA reads TGTGCCAGCAGTGAAGCACCCTTACAGGGCGAGCAGTACTTC.

This chain connects TRBV6-5 to TRBJ2-5; 7 bases match TRBD2. CDR1 MNHEY and CDR2 SVGAGI come from the germline V gene. CDR3 length equals 15 residues. The trim removed 1 base at V and 5 bases at J, leaving 7 bases unmatched. CDR3 loop: CASSYFGRVGETQYF. Written as DNA, the CDR3 is TGTGCCAGCAGTTACTTTGGGAGGGTTGGGGAGACCCAGTACTTC.

This chain uses TRBV7-3 with TRBJ2-5, with 11 bases matching TRBD1. The CDR3 sequence is 15 residues long. The V segment lost 1 base and the J segment 4 bases; nucleotides outside the gene matches: 2. Germline CDR1 is SGHTA and CDR2 is FQGTGA. The DNA of the CDR3 is TGTGCCAGCAGCTTAAAGGGACAGGGGGTAGAGACCCAGTACTTC. Translation: CASSLKGQGVETQYF. The variable domain in full, completed from reference TRBV7-3 and TRBJ2-5, reads GAGVSQTPSNKVTEKGKYVELRCDPISGHTALYWYRQSLGQGPEFLIYFQGTGAADDSGLPNDRFFAVRPEGSVSTLKIQRTERGDSAVYLCASSLKGQGVETQYFGPGTRLLVL.